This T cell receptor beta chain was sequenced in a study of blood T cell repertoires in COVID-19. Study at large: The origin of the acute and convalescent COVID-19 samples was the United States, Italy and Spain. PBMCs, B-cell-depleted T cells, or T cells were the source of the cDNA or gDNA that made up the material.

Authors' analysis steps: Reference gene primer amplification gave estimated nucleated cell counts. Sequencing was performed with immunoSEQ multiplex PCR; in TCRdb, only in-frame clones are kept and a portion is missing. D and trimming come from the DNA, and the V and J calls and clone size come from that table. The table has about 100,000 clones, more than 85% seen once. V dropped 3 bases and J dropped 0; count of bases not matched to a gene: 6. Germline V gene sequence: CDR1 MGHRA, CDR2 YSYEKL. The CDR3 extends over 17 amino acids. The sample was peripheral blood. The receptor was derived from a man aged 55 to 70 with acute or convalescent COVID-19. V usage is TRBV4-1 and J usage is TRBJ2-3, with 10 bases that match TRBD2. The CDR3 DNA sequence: TGCGCCAGCAGCCACCGCACTAGCGGGACTAGCACAGATACGCAGTATTTT. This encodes CASSHRTSGTSTDTQYF.